Following are 21 T cell receptor beta chains from one sample sequenced in a study of human T cells and chemical hapten exposure. Described time point: patch test 1, 2 weeks after DPC sensitization. The treatment was: therapeutic diphenylcyclopropenone sensitization with weekly scalp DPC. TCRdb ran MiXCR on the RACE reads and lists one entry per CDR3 protein. The sample carries tens of thousands of distinct CDR3 sequences, approximately 9.3% recorded once. Sample: whole blood, taken in connection with sensitization to the hapten diphenylcyclopropenone (DPC). All receptors derive from a woman aged 35 to 49 with alopecia areata. Some clones in this sample may be carry-over from other donors' samples.

This clonotype has ten or more counts. The chain has TRBV19 and TRBJ2-5; 7 bases fit TRBD2. After removal of 7 bases from V and 2 bases from J, the junction contained 7 bases not matched to a gene. The length of the CDR3 is 14 residues. Germline V gene sequence: CDR1 LNHDA, CDR2 SQIVND (reference sequence). CDR3 residues: CASKQGGSQETQYF. CDR3 nucleotides: TGTGCCAGTAAGCAGGGAGGGTCACAAGAGACCCAGTACTTC.

This clonotype appeared many times. The chain couples TRBV10-3 to TRBJ2-2; tentatively, D is TRBD1 or TRBD2 (5 bases each). The CDR3 spans 15 residues. V was pared by 2 bases and J by 1 base, with 8 bases between. Germline lookup yields CDR1 ENHRY and CDR2 SYGVKD. The CDR3 DNA is TGTGCCATCAGTGAGGAGGGGAGGAACACCGGGGAGCTGTTTTTT. This encodes CAISEEGRNTGELFF.

This clonotype was observed at least ten times. The J gene is TRBJ1-4, the V gene TRBV5-5, with D possibly matching TRBD1 (5 bases). In germline, CDR1 is SGHKS, CDR2 YYEKEE (reference sequence). V lost 3 bases and J lost 6, with 15 bases in between. The CDR3 extends over 15 amino acids. Here the CDR3 reads CASSSGARSDEKLFF. The CDR3 nucleotides are TGTGCCAGCAGCTCCGGGGCCAGGTCCGATGAAAAACTGTTTTTT.

V usage is TRBV5-6 and J usage is TRBJ1-1; D is perhaps TRBD1 (5 bases). The germline V gene has CDR1 SGHDT and CDR2 YYEEEE. Deletions cut 4 bases from V and 7 bases from J, with 11 bases between. This CDR3 region has 12 residues. For the CDR3, the DNA is TGTGCCAGCAGCCTGACAGTGAGTGAAGCTTTCTTT. Translated, it gives CASSLTVSEAFF.

The chain carries TRBV20-1 and TRBJ2-7, with D unclear. The CDR3 spans 14 residues. The V end was cut by 1 base, the J end by 2 bases, with 12 bases between. Germline V CDR1 and CDR2: DFQATT, SNEGSKA (reference sequence). CDR3 amino acids: CSARAWNSPYEQYF. DNA of the CDR3: TGCAGTGCTAGAGCATGGAACAGTCCCTACGAGCAGTACTTC.

This clonotype has a count of ten or more. V is TRBV4-1 and J is TRBJ1-1; a weak D match, TRBD1 (5 bases). The CDR3 consists of 14 residues. The V and J ends lost 0 bases and 13 bases respectively, with 18 bases between them. Per germline, CDR1 MGHRA and CDR2 YSYEKL. CDR3 residues: CASSQEGASPQGFF. The CDR3 DNA reads as TGCGCCAGCAGCCAAGAAGGGGCGTCGCCCCAAGGTTTCTTT.

This clonotype was counted many times. This chain uses TRBV6-1 with TRBJ1-2; D remains unclear. V lost 5 bases and J lost 0, with 10 bases in between. CDR3 length equals 14 residues. Germline CDR1 reads MNHNS; CDR2 reads SASEGT. The CDR3 loop reads CASSQEPTNYGYTF. DNA for the CDR3: TGTGCCAGCAGTCAGGAACCTACTAACTATGGCTACACCTTC.

The chain employs TRBV14 and TRBJ2-7; TRBD2 matches 7 bases. This CDR3 has 16 amino acids. V trimming: 0 bases; J trimming: 4 bases; junction bases outside the gene matches: 9. Germline CDR1 and CDR2: SGHDN and FVKESK. The CDR3 DNA follows: TGTGCCAGCAGCCAAGACGCCAACTCGCGGGGGTACGAGCAGTACTTC. Translated, it gives CASSQDANSRGYEQYF.

This rearrangement joins TRBV29-1 to TRBJ1-1, with 9 bases lining up with TRBD1. The CDR3 runs 13 residues. Germline loops: CDR1 SQVTM, CDR2 ANQGSEA. The trim removed 5 bases at V and 6 bases at J, leaving 7 bases unmatched. The CDR3 protein is CSVNTGGSSEAFF. The CDR3 DNA is TGCAGCGTTAATACAGGGGGCAGTTCTGAAGCTTTCTTT.

This clonotype has a count of ten or more. V and J are TRBV3-1 and TRBJ1-2; 8 bases match TRBD1. The germline V gene has CDR1 LGHDT and CDR2 YNNKEL (reference sequence). The CDR3 has 16 amino acids. V shed 0 bases, J shed 1 base, and the junction held 4 bases outside the gene matches. For the CDR3, the DNA is TGTGCCAGCAGCCAAGATCCCAGGGGGCATAACTATGGCTACACCTTC. Translating gives CASSQDPRGHNYGYTF.

This clonotype was seen ten or more times. The CDR3 DNA sequence: TGTGCCAGCGTAACCTACGAGCAGTACTTC. Its protein product is CASVTYEQYF. This chain joins TRBV2 and TRBJ2-7; unclear D gene. This CDR3 is built from 10 residues. Germline lookup yields CDR1 SNHLY and CDR2 FYNNEI. Trimming stripped 8 bases from V and 2 bases from J, with 4 bases between. Drawing the rest from reference TRBV2 and TRBJ2-7, the complete variable domain is EPEVTQTPSHQVTQMGQEVILRCVPISNHLYFYWYRQILGQKVEFLVSFYNNEISEKSEIFDDQFSVERPDGSNFTLKIRSTKLEDSAMYFCASVTYEQYFGPGTRLTVT.

Note on this clonotype: A read error may produce the germline difference seen at one junction end. The rearrangement links TRBV28 to TRBJ2-5, with 12 bases matching TRBD2. The CDR3 loop spans 15 amino acids. Germline V gene lookup returns CDR1 MDHEN and CDR2 SYDVKM. CDR3 DNA: TGTGCCAGCAGCCCTCTAGCGGGGGGGCCCGGGACCCGGTACTTC. Protein sequence: CASSPLAGGPGTRYF.

This clonotype was seen more than once but under ten times. The chain couples TRBV5-1 to TRBJ1-5; the D gene is possibly TRBD1 (5 bases). This CDR3 is built from 14 residues. The ends were cut back, 4 bases at V and 3 bases at J, with 11 bases in the middle. Germline CDR1 SGHRS, CDR2 YFSETQ. CDR3 coding DNA: TGCGCCAGCAGCGTCGACAGCTTCAATCAGCCCCAGCATTTT. This codes for CASSVDSFNQPQHF.

This clonotype was seen only a few times. The genes are TRBV2 and TRBJ2-7; D possibly uses TRBD1 or TRBD2 (5 bases each). This CDR3 region has 14 residues. V lost 7 bases to trimming and J lost 0 bases, with 13 bases between them. The V gene's germline CDR1 is SNHLY and CDR2 FYNNEI. The CDR3 DNA sequence: TGTGCCAGCACTCGAATGGGGGACTCCTACGAGCAGTACTTC. This sequence encodes CASTRMGDSYEQYF.

There are many counts of this clonotype. The chain links TRBV7-9 to TRBJ1-5; D unresolved. Germline V gene data show CDR1 as SEHNR and CDR2 as FQNEAQ (reference sequence). The CDR3 totals 14 residues. Trimming took 4 bases from V and 1 from J, leaving 8 bases between them. The CDR3 loop reads CASSSPGSNQPQHF. CDR3 DNA sequence: TGTGCCAGCAGCTCCCCAGGCAGCAATCAGCCCCAGCATTTT.

This clonotype occurred many times. The rearrangement links TRBV7-2 to TRBJ1-2; D not certain. The CDR3 has 14 amino acids. CDR1 and CDR2 from the germline V gene are SGHTA and FQGNSA. V dropped 6 bases and J dropped 0 bases, with 11 bases sitting between them. The CDR3 loop is CASRSQRTNYGYTF. The CDR3, as DNA: TGTGCCAGCAGGTCTCAGAGGACTAACTATGGCTACACCTTC.

This clonotype was seen ten or more times. The V call is TRBV12-3 or TRBV12-4, the J call TRBJ2-2; weak D call: TRBD2 (6 bases). Trimming removed 1 base from V and 7 bases from J, with 19 bases in between. The length of the CDR3 is 17 residues. CDR3 residues: CASSLVSAGIEGGELFF. In nucleotides, the CDR3 is TGTGCCAGCAGTTTAGTCAGCGCGGGGATTGAGGGCGGGGAGCTGTTTTTT.

The rearrangement uses TRBV19 and TRBJ1-1, with no clear D. In germline, CDR1 is LNHDA, CDR2 SQIVND (reference sequence). The CDR3 totals 13 residues. V shed 3 bases and J shed 4 bases, with 9 bases lying between them. The CDR3 is CASSIGTGTEAFF. The CDR3 DNA reads TGTGCCAGTAGTATCGGCACTGGCACTGAAGCTTTCTTT.

Many counts were recorded for this clonotype. This rearrangement joins TRBV6-5 to TRBJ2-3, with D unresolved. The CDR3 sequence is 14 residues long. Germline CDR1 and CDR2: MNHEY and SVGAGI. Trimming pared 2 bases from V and 0 bases from J, leaving 6 bases between. CDR3 in DNA: TGTGCCAGCAGTTACCGCTCTAGCACAGATACGCAGTATTTT. Residues: CASSYRSSTDTQYF.

This clonotype was counted ten times or more. Here the CDR3 DNA reads TGTGCCAGCAGCTTAAGGGGAACAACCTACGAGCAGTACTTC. Encoded protein: CASSLRGTTYEQYF. J is TRBJ2-7 and V is TRBV11-1; TRBD1 is a possible D gene (5 bases). CDR1 and CDR2 from the germline V gene are SGHAT and FQDESV (reference sequence). V gave up 2 bases and J gave up 2 bases, with 10 bases separating them. This CDR3 contains 14 residues. The whole variable domain, filled in from reference TRBV11-1 and TRBJ2-7, reads EAEVAQSPRYKITEKSQAVAFWCDPISGHATLYWYRQILGQGPELLVQFQDESVVDDSQLPKDRFSAERLKGVDSTLKIQPAELGDSAMYLCASSLRGTTYEQYFGPGTRLTVT.

The sample holds a few counts of this clonotype. The J gene is TRBJ2-7, the V gene TRBV7-2, with 9 bases matching TRBD2. The CDR3 spans 14 residues. The junction had 5 bases not matched to a gene; V was cut back by 2 bases and J by 6 bases. Germline CDR1 SGHTA, CDR2 FQGNSA. The chain's CDR3 is CASSLRLAAPEQYF. CDR3 sequence (DNA): TGTGCCAGCAGCTTAAGACTAGCGGCGCCCGAGCAGTACTTC. Full variable domain (remainder filled in from reference TRBV7-2 and TRBJ2-7): GAGVSQSPSNKVTEKGKDVELRCDPISGHTALYWYRQSLGQGLEFLIYFQGNSAPDKSGLPSDRFSAERTGGSVSTLTIQRTQQEDSAVYLCASSLRLAAPEQYFGPGTRLTVT.